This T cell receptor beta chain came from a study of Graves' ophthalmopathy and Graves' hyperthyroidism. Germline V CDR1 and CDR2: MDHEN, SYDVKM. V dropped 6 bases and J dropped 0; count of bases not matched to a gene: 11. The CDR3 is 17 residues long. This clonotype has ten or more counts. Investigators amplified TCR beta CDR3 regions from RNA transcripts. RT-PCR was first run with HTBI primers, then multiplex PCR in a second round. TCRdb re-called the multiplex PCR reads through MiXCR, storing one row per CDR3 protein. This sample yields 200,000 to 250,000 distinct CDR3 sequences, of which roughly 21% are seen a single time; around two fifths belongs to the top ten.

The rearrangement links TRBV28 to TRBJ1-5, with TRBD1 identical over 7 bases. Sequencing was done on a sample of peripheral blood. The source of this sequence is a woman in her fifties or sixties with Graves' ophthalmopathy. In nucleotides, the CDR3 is TGTGCCAGCAGCCGGGACAGAATGCTTTATAGCAATCAGCCCCAGCATTTT. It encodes CASSRDRMLYSNQPQHF.